These 21 T cell receptor beta chains came from one sample sequenced in a study of OX40 agonist ivuxolimab in advanced cancers. This table comes from immunoSEQ multiplex PCR, and its TCRdb copy is limited to in-frame clones, with some not included. In the table there are 85,000 to 100,000 clones, more than 70% of which are singletons. The sequencing here drew on CD4+ or CD8+ T cells sorted from blood, taken in a trial of the OX40 agonist ivuxolimab. The receptors were gathered from an adult with an advanced solid tumor such as melanoma, head and neck, liver or kidney cancer.

V is TRBV28 and J is TRBJ1-4; D remains unclear. V was trimmed by 2 bases and J by 7 bases, leaving 14 bases between them. Per germline, CDR1 MDHEN and CDR2 SYDVKM. The CDR3 has 15 residues. CDR3 in amino acids: CASSLESTRLEKLFF. DNA of the CDR3: TGTGCCAGCAGTTTAGAATCGACAAGACTTGAAAAACTGTTTTTT. Combining the CDR3 with reference TRBV28 and TRBJ1-4 gives the whole variable domain DVKVTQSSRYLVKRTGEKVFLECVQDMDHENMFWYRQDPGLGLRLIYFSYDVKMKEKGDIPEGYSVSREKKERFSLILESASTNQTSMYLCASSLESTRLEKLFFGSGTQLSVL.

The chain is built from TRBV18 and TRBJ2-5; 13 bases fit TRBD2. The end of the DNA aligns better with TRBJ2-7, so the J call may be wrong. This CDR3 spans 15 amino acids. Germline CDR1 KGHSH, CDR2 LQKENI. CDR3 sequence: CASSPGLAGVYEQYF. The DNA of the CDR3 is TGTGCCAGCTCTCCAGGACTAGCGGGAGTCTACGAGCAGTACTTC.

The V and J genes are TRBV10-2 and TRBJ2-2, with D maybe TRBD1 (5 bases). From germline, CDR1 is WSHSY and CDR2 SAAADI. Trimming removed 8 bases from V and 1 base from J, with 14 bases in between. This CDR3 has 15 residues. CDR3 region: CASVQVSRNTGELFF. The CDR3 nucleotides read TGCGCCAGCGTACAGGTGAGTCGGAACACCGGGGAGCTGTTTTTT.

The V and J genes are TRBV28 and TRBJ2-7; 8 bases agree with TRBD2. The CDR3 runs 15 residues. With 9 bases clipped from V and 4 bases from J, the junction kept 14 bases outside the gene matches. CDR1 is MDHEN, CDR2 SYDVKM, per germline. The CDR3 loop reads CASFPSGGGRYEQYF. The CDR3 nucleotides are TGTGCCAGTTTCCCTTCGGGCGGGGGGCGGTACGAGCAGTACTTC.

DNA of the CDR3: TGTGCCAGCAGGACAGGGGGCTATAATTCACCCCTCCACTTT. Translating gives CASRTGGYNSPLHF. The chain employs TRBV27 and TRBJ1-6; 9 nucleotides line up with TRBD1. The ends lost 6 bases at V and 3 bases at J; junction bases unmatched: 0. Germline-derived CDR1 and CDR2 are MNHEY and SMNVEV (reference sequence). The CDR3 is 14 amino acids.

The chain uses TRBV13 and TRBJ1-1, with D tentatively TRBD1 (6 bases). Looked up from germline, CDR1 is PRHDT and CDR2 is FYEKMQ (reference sequence). CDR3 length: 17 amino acids. V was cut by 3 bases and J by 4 bases, with 21 bases left in between. The CDR3 sequence is CASSLGGGFYLVTEAFF. For the CDR3, the DNA is TGTGCCAGCAGCTTGGGAGGGGGGTTTTACCTTGTCACTGAAGCTTTCTTT.

The rearrangement links TRBV11-2 to TRBJ1-5; 9 positions match TRBD1. Germline values: CDR1 SGHAT, CDR2 FQNNGV. Trimming at V came to 5 bases and at J to 5 bases, leaving 10 bases not matched to a gene. The CDR3 is 16 residues long. CDR3 nucleotide sequence: TGTGCCAGCAGCCAAGGGGACAGGGCGGTAGATCAGCCCCAGCATTTT. It codes for CASSQGDRAVDQPQHF.

The CDR3 nucleotides are TGTGCCACCATAGCGGGAGTCCGGAATGAGCAGTTCTTC. Protein sequence: CATIAGVRNEQFF. The V call is TRBV28, the J call TRBJ2-1; 9 bases match TRBD2. Germline CDR1 MDHEN, CDR2 SYDVKM. CDR3 length equals 13 residues. The V gene end was trimmed by 10 bases and the J gene end by 7 bases; junction bases not matched to a gene: 8.

This clone was counted only a few times. This chain uses TRBV5-1 with TRBJ2-7; 10 nucleotides line up with TRBD1. This CDR3 spans 15 amino acids. Per germline, CDR1 SGHRS and CDR2 YFSETQ. J gave up 2 bases and V 2 bases, and 4 bases lay outside the gene matches. DNA of the CDR3: TGCGCCAGCAGCTTCCTGACAGGGGGCGCCTACGAGCAGTACTTC. It encodes CASSFLTGGAYEQYF.

The genes are TRBV28 and TRBJ2-1; 10 nucleotides align to TRBD1. The germline CDR1 and CDR2 sequences are MDHEN and SYDVKM. V was clipped by 6 bases and J by 9 bases; unmatched bases: 8. This CDR3 comprises 14 residues. The CDR3 DNA is TGTGCCAGCAGGCGACAGGGGGCTGTCGGTGAGCAGTTCTTC. As protein: CASRRQGAVGEQFF.

J is TRBJ1-2 and V is TRBV19; TRBD1 agrees at 7 bases. This CDR3 spans 13 amino acids. The ends lost 2 bases at V and 3 bases at J; junction bases unmatched: 0. Germline values: CDR1 LNHDA, CDR2 SQIVND (reference sequence). CDR3 in amino acids: CASSIQGDYGYTF. DNA for the CDR3: TGTGCCAGTAGTATACAGGGGGACTATGGCTACACCTTC.

The chain employs TRBV5-1 and TRBJ1-4; tentative D call: TRBD1 (5 bases). Trimming took 7 bases from V and 4 from J, leaving 20 bases between them. This CDR3 contains 16 residues. CDR1 and CDR2 (germline): SGHRS, YFSETQ. This CDR3 is CASGRVDQGFNEKLFF. CDR3 nucleotides: TGCGCCAGCGGCCGAGTGGACCAGGGATTTAATGAAAAACTGTTTTTT.

Here the CDR3 DNA reads TGTGCCAGCAGCCCCTGGGACCAAAATAATGAGCAGTTCTTC. The encoded protein is CASSPWDQNNEQFF. The chain recombines TRBV11-2 with TRBJ2-1; either TRBD1 or TRBD2 may fit D (5 bases each). Germline V gene data show CDR1 as SGHAT and CDR2 as FQNNGV. V lost 5 bases and J 7 bases, leaving 15 bases between the germline ends. This CDR3 comprises 14 residues.

The chain recombines TRBV11-2 with TRBJ1-5, with D maybe TRBD1 (5 bases). There are 14 residues in the CDR3. Germline V gene sequence: CDR1 SGHAT, CDR2 FQNNGV. Trimming removed 4 bases from V and 2 bases from J, with 9 bases in between. The DNA for the CDR3 is TGTGCCAGCAGCTCGGGACCGCGCAATCAGCCCCAGCATTTT. This translates into CASSSGPRNQPQHF.

The DNA of the CDR3 is TGTGCCAGTAGTATAGGGGAGAGTCCCAACACAGATACGCAGTATTTT. This codes for CASSIGESPNTDTQYF. The chain joins TRBV19 to TRBJ2-3, with D possibly TRBD2 on 5 matching bases. Trimming stripped 1 base from V and 2 bases from J, with 13 bases between. The CDR3 spans 16 residues. Germline V lookup: CDR1 LNHDA, CDR2 SQIVND (reference sequence).

The chain has TRBV18 and TRBJ2-1; maybe TRBD1 (5 bases). V lost 6 bases to trimming and J lost 10 bases, with 10 bases between them. Germline CDR1 and CDR2: KGHSH and LQKENI. CDR3 size: 11 residues. The CDR3 spells CASSDDSEQFF. The CDR3 DNA reads TGTGCCAGCTCTGACGACAGCGAGCAGTTCTTC.

This clone was seen a few times. The rearrangement joins TRBV11-2 to TRBJ2-7, with 7 nucleotides matching TRBD2. The CDR3 covers 14 residues. V dropped 5 bases and J dropped 1; count of bases not matched to a gene: 5. Germline V CDR1 and CDR2: SGHAT, FQNNGV. CDR3 DNA sequence: TGTGCCAGCAGCACTGGGACTACGTCCTACGAGCAGTACGTC. It codes for CASSTGTTSYEQYV.

The CDR3 region is CASSLMGLAGDEQYV. Here the CDR3 DNA reads TGCGCCAGCAGCTTGATGGGACTAGCGGGAGACGAGCAGTACGTC. The chain combines TRBV5-1 with TRBJ2-7, with 14 positions matching TRBD2. V lost 1 base to trimming and J lost 5 bases; unmatched junction nucleotides: 2. This CDR3 has 15 residues. Germline CDR1 SGHRS, CDR2 YFSETQ.

This clone was observed a single time. The chain links TRBV7-6 to TRBJ1-3, with D possibly matching TRBD1 (5 bases). Germline CDR1 is SGHVS and CDR2 is FNYEAQ. The V end was cut by 1 base, the J end by 4 bases, with 11 bases between. There are 15 residues in the CDR3. CDR3 in amino acids: CASSLVWGEGNTIYF. CDR3 sequence (DNA): TGTGCCAGCAGCTTAGTATGGGGCGAAGGAAACACCATATATTTT.

The chain links TRBV5-4 to TRBJ1-2; the match to TRBD1 covers 7 bases. The CDR3 has 13 residues. The trim removed 4 bases at V and 2 bases at J, leaving 2 bases unmatched. Germline CDR1 is SGHNT and CDR2 is YYREEE (reference sequence). In nucleotides, the CDR3 is TGTGCCAGCAGCGCGGACAGGAACTATGGCTACACCTTC. As protein: CASSADRNYGYTF. Full variable domain (outside the CDR3, taken from reference TRBV5-4 and TRBJ1-2): ETGVTQSPTHLIKTRGQQVTLRCSSQSGHNTVSWYQQALGQGPQFIFQYYREEENGRGNFPPRFSGLQFPNYSSELNVNALELDDSALYLCASSADRNYGYTFGSGTRLTVV.

The CDR3 spells CASSLDQGAYEQYF. DNA of the CDR3: TGTGCCAGCAGCTTAGACCAGGGGGCCTACGAGCAGTACTTC. The V gene is TRBV7-9, the J gene TRBJ2-7; 7 bases align to TRBD1. V shed 1 base, J shed 2 bases, and the junction held 2 bases outside the gene matches. Germline CDR1 is SEHNR and CDR2 is FQNEAQ (reference sequence). CDR3 size: 14 residues.